This T cell receptor beta chain was obtained from a study of response to subunit inactivated influenza vaccine. In TCRdb, the RT-PCR reads were re-called with MiXCR into one record per CDR3 protein. The sample lists 500,000 to 600,000 distinct CDR3 sequences; approximately 11% were seen once. Losses at the gene ends were 5 bases for V and 0 bases for J; bases not matched to a gene: 4. The CDR3 extends over 15 amino acids. The same data also contributed to another study, on T cells expressing NK-cell markers. This second study says: With UMIs, 5'RACE template switching was used to make TCR beta cDNA.

The source is a man aged 50 or older who received an inactivated influenza vaccine. Here the sequenced sample was PBMCs from blood, taken on the day of vaccination. V is TRBV12-3 or TRBV12-4 and J is TRBJ2-5, with 9 bases lining up with TRBD1. CDR3 bases: TGTGCCAGCAGTAAGGGGACAGGGTACCAAGAGACCCAGTACTTC. This sequence encodes CASSKGTGYQETQYF.